These T cell receptor beta chains were read from a single sample in a study of T cells in Graves' hyperthyroidism and ophthalmopathy. TCRdb reprocessed the multiplex PCR reads via MiXCR and lists one record per CDR3 protein. Here the sample spans hundreds of thousands of distinct CDR3 sequences, 20% being singletons. Sequencing was performed on blood. The receptors shown here come from a man younger than 40 with Graves' ophthalmopathy. CDR3s include the opening cysteine and the closing phenylalanine or tryptophan. The D gene is left open where the match is weak. The size field is filled for only some rows; it gives once, few, many or a size class.

J	D	size	V	CDR3	DNA
TRBJ2-3	TRBD2	-	TRBV6-1	CASSPRIGLAGGQDTQYF	TGTGCCAGCAGTCCAAGAATCGGACTAGCGGGAGGGCAAGATACGCAGTATTTT
TRBJ1-4	-	few	TRBV6-1	CASRTSFDEKLFF	TGTGCCAGCAGGACCTCCTTTGACGAAAAACTGTTTTTT
TRBJ2-7	-	few	TRBV29-1	CSVRRGDTRTYEQYF	TGCAGCGTACGCCGAGGGGACACTCGGACCTACGAGCAGTACTTC
TRBJ1-1	TRBD1	-	TRBV6-5	CASSYTVRGLSTEAFF	TGTGCCAGCAGTTACACGGTTAGGGGGCTTAGCACTGAAGCTTTCTTT
TRBJ2-7	TRBD2	many	TRBV5-1	CASCTSGDSYEQYF	TGCGCCAGCTGTACTAGCGGAGACTCCTACGAGCAGTACTTC
TRBJ1-2	-	-	TRBV6-1	CASSRANYGYTF	TGTGCCAGCAGTAGAGCTAACTATGGCTACACCTTC
TRBJ1-2	-	many	TRBV28	CASSLEGGYTF	TGTGCCAGCAGTTTAGAAGGTGGCTACACCTTC
TRBJ2-1	-	-	TRBV20-1	CSAPNYNEQFF	TGCAGTGCTCCTAACTACAATGAGCAGTTCTTC
TRBJ2-3	-	many	TRBV13	CASSPGMWDLAAFTDTQYF	TGTGCCAGCAGCCCCGGAATGTGGGACTTGGCGGCTTTCACAGATACGCAGTATTTT
TRBJ2-1	TRBD2	many	TRBV20-1	CSAESLWEGHRAEQFF	TGCAGTGCTGAGAGTCTTTGGGAGGGCCATAGGGCTGAGCAGTTCTTC
TRBJ1-1	-	many	TRBV7-8	CASSQNTEAFF	TGTGCCAGCAGCCAGAACACTGAAGCTTTCTTT
TRBJ1-5	TRBD1	many	TRBV11-2	CASSLSSGGSQPQHF	TGTGCCAGCAGCTTAAGCTCAGGGGGCAGTCAGCCCCAGCATTTT
TRBJ2-3	-	-	TRBV7-9	CASTQTATDTQYF	TGTGCCAGCACCCAAACAGCCACAGATACGCAGTATTTT
TRBJ2-2	-	-	TRBV29-1	CSVERGPGELFF	TGCAGCGTTGAACGAGGACCCGGGGAGCTGTTTTTT
TRBJ2-1	-	few	TRBV20-1	CSATGLHNEQFF	TGCAGTGCTACGGGACTCCACAATGAGCAGTTCTTC
TRBJ2-1	-	-	TRBV6-2/TRBV6-3	CASRDYEQFF	TGTGCCAGCAGGGACTACGAGCAGTTCTTC
TRBJ2-3	-	many	TRBV24-1	CATSEPTGDLRDTQYF	TGTGCCACCAGTGAGCCCACCGGGGACCTTAGAGATACGCAGTATTTT
TRBJ1-6	-	-	TRBV3-1	CASSQVRSSYNSPLHF	TGTGCCAGCAGCCAAGTCCGGAGCTCCTATAATTCACCCCTCCACTTT
TRBJ2-6	TRBD1	many	TRBV28	CASSSYRTGPNVLTF	TGTGCCAGCAGTTCATACCGGACAGGGCCCAACGTCCTGACTTTC
TRBJ1-2	-	-	TRBV6-2/TRBV6-3	CASSYGQNNVYGYTF	TGTGCCAGCAGTTACGGGCAGAACAACGTCTATGGCTACACCTTC
TRBJ2-1	TRBD2	-	TRBV27	CASSLLTSGLDEQFF	TGTGCCAGCAGTTTATTAACTAGCGGGCTCGATGAGCAGTTCTTC
TRBJ2-5	-	many	TRBV7-3	CASSAIRSSQETQYF	TGTGCCAGCAGCGCAATAAGAAGTTCCCAAGAGACCCAGTACTTC
TRBJ2-7	-	-	TRBV12-3/TRBV12-4	CASTSQAYEQYF	TGTGCCAGCACGTCACAAGCCTACGAGCAGTACTTC
TRBJ2-3	TRBD2	many	TRBV11-2	CASSPAKTSGGSTDTQYF	TGTGCCAGCAGCCCTGCTAAGACTAGCGGAGGAAGCACAGATACGCAGTATTTT
TRBJ2-2	-	few	TRBV10-1	CASSELAYTGELFF	TGCGCCAGCAGTGAGTTGGCATATACCGGGGAGCTGTTTTTT
TRBJ2-2	TRBD2	-	TRBV19	CASSLLAGAAGELFF	TGTGCCAGTAGTTTACTAGCGGGAGCGGCCGGGGAGCTGTTTTTT
TRBJ2-1	-	-	TRBV6-2/TRBV6-3	CASSTGTPFEQFF	TGTGCCAGCAGTACCGGGACTCCGTTTGAGCAGTTCTTC
TRBJ2-2	TRBD2	few	TRBV7-9	CASSPKRLAGTTGELFF	TGTGCCAGCAGCCCGAAAAGACTAGCGGGAACAACCGGGGAGCTGTTTTTT
TRBJ2-2	-	few	TRBV12-3/TRBV12-4	CASSPITRDGGRSGELFF	TGTGCCAGCAGTCCCATAACCCGGGACGGAGGACGGTCCGGGGAGCTGTTTTTT
TRBJ2-1	TRBD2	many	TRBV30	CAWRRAGVGNEQFF	TGTGCCTGGAGGCGGGCGGGAGTGGGCAATGAGCAGTTCTTC
TRBJ2-6	TRBD2	few	TRBV28	CASSSGGTSGANVLTF	TGTGCCAGCAGTTCGGGGGGGACCTCTGGGGCCAACGTCCTGACTTTC
TRBJ1-2	-	-	TRBV10-2	CASVRNYNYGYTF	TGCGCCAGCGTCCGTAACTATAACTATGGCTACACCTTC
TRBJ2-1	TRBD2	once	TRBV20-1	CSARNVLAGPSSYNEQFF	TGCAGTGCTAGAAACGTACTAGCGGGCCCAAGCTCCTACAATGAGCAGTTCTTC
TRBJ2-7	-	-	TRBV12-3/TRBV12-4	CASSLGDRYAPYEQYF	TGTGCCAGCAGTTTAGGTGACAGGTACGCCCCCTACGAGCAGTACTTC
TRBJ1-5	-	few	TRBV29-1	CSVVQGSNQPQHF	TGCAGCGTTGTTCAGGGGAGCAATCAGCCCCAGCATTTT
TRBJ2-5	-	-	TRBV19	CASLGSGETQYF	TGTGCCAGCCTTGGAAGTGGCGAGACCCAGTACTTC
TRBJ1-5	-	-	TRBV7-9	CASSLGKGGQPQHF	TGTGCCAGCAGCTTAGGAAAGGGGGGTCAGCCCCAGCATTTT
TRBJ2-3	TRBD2	-	TRBV9	CGSSGLAGEGTDTQYF	TGTGGCAGCAGCGGGTTAGCGGGAGAAGGCACAGATACGCAGTATTTT
TRBJ1-1	-	few	TRBV12-3/TRBV12-4	CTSSLIGGNTEAFF	TGTACCAGCAGTTTAATCGGGGGGAACACTGAAGCTTTCTTT
TRBJ1-1	-	many	TRBV7-2	CASSLDQKLEAFF	TGTGCCAGCAGCTTAGATCAGAAGCTTGAAGCTTTCTTT
TRBJ2-1	TRBD2	-	TRBV20-1	CSARDPAGVYNEQFF	TGCAGTGCTAGAGACCCAGCGGGGGTTTACAATGAGCAGTTCTTC
TRBJ2-5	-	-	TRBV28	CASNLRDTQETQYF	TGTGCCAGCAACCTCCGGGACACACAAGAGACCCAGTACTTC
TRBJ1-3	-	many	TRBV7-2	CASSLVSGNTIYF	TGTGCCAGCAGCTTAGTATCTGGAAACACCATATATTTT
TRBJ1-1	TRBD1	-	TRBV5-4	CASSLAVTGYTEAFF	TGTGCCAGCAGCTTGGCCGTGACAGGGTACACTGAAGCTTTCTTT
TRBJ2-5	-	many	TRBV12-3/TRBV12-4	CASSFGAQETQYF	TGTGCCAGCAGTTTTGGGGCGCAAGAGACCCAGTACTTC
TRBJ2-3	-	many	TRBV5-1	CASSMRDGGSTDTQYF	TGCGCCAGCAGCATGAGGGATGGGGGAAGCACAGATACGCAGTATTTT
TRBJ1-1	TRBD1	many	TRBV3-1	CASSQGTGGAGTEAFF	TGTGCCAGCAGCCAAGGGACAGGGGGCGCGGGCACTGAAGCTTTCTTT
TRBJ2-5	-	-	TRBV9	CASSVEVGTETQYF	TGTGCCAGCAGCGTAGAGGTGGGAACAGAGACCCAGTACTTC
TRBJ2-2	TRBD2	few	TRBV25-1	CASMPSGRAGTGELFF	TGTGCCAGCATGCCTAGCGGGAGGGCGGGCACCGGGGAGCTGTTTTTT
TRBJ2-1	-	-	TRBV9	CASSPRLAVSDEQFF	TGTGCCAGCAGCCCCCGGTTAGCGGTTTCAGATGAGCAGTTCTTC
TRBJ1-5	TRBD1	few	TRBV6-2/TRBV6-3	CASSYRPTGVDQPQHF	TGTGCCAGCAGTTACCGTCCGACAGGGGTGGATCAGCCCCAGCATTTT
TRBJ2-5	-	-	TRBV20-1	CSARLAPAGGYQETQYF	TGCAGTGCTAGACTAGCGCCAGCGGGTGGGTACCAAGAGACCCAGTACTTC
TRBJ2-3	-	few	TRBV7-6	CASSLEGAGATMDTQYF	TGTGCCAGCAGCTTAGAAGGCGCGGGGGCTACAATGGATACGCAGTATTTT